The present T cell receptor beta chain was sequenced within a study of blood T cell repertoires in COVID-19. Across the whole study: Sources were T cells, B-cell-depleted T cells, or PBMCs; the material itself was cDNA or gDNA.

Authors' methods: Amplified reference gene primers provided the basis for estimating nucleated cell counts. Sequenced by immunoSEQ multiplex PCR; TCRdb stores in-frame clones only, minus some. D and trimming were read from the DNA, whereas the V and J calls and clone size are those reported in that table. The sample lists about 480,000 clones, 89% occurring once. CDR1 and CDR2 (germline): LNHDA, SQIVND (reference sequence). V was trimmed by 6 bases and J by 4 bases, leaving 12 bases between them. CDR3 length: 13 amino acids. The sample taken for sequencing was peripheral blood. This sequence was found in a man aged 18 to 30 with COVID-19, enrolled during active disease. The chain couples TRBV19 to TRBJ1-1, with D tentatively TRBD1 (6 bases). The CDR3 region is CASSLDSPTEAFF. The CDR3 coding sequence is TGTGCCAGTAGCCTGGACAGTCCCACTGAAGCTTTCTTT.